A single T cell receptor beta chain is shown here with its context. Sample treatment: randomized to nivolumab then ipilimumab (arm A) or the reverse (arm B). Sorted cells were live CD3+CD8+, lacking CD19 and CD56, from PBMCs. The table came from immunoSEQ multiplex PCR; TCRdb's copy has only in-frame clones and leaves some out. The data show around 15,000 clones, with about 55% seen just once and 15% to 20% held by the top ten. The data derive from a study of sequential checkpoint blockade in melanoma. Study summary: Arm A got nivolumab then ipilimumab; arm B the reverse, 1:1.

The material was CD8+ T cells sorted from blood (inferred from file names), obtained from a patient given nivolumab and ipilimumab in sequence. The sequence was collected from a human donor with melanoma.

Here the CDR3 DNA reads TGTGCCAGCAGTTTCGGGAGTTCATATGGCTACACCTTC. This codes for CASSFGSSYGYTF. The chain joins TRBV27 to TRBJ1-2; no clear D gene. This CDR3 has 13 amino acids. With 3 bases removed from V and 5 bases from J, the gap between germline ends came to 10 bases. Per the germline V gene, CDR1 is MNHEY and CDR2 is SMNVEV (reference sequence).